This note documents a single T cell receptor beta chain sequence. Between the trimmed V and J ends, which lost 4 bases and 5 bases, there was a span of 18 bases. This CDR3 comprises 15 residues. Per germline, CDR1 SGDLS and CDR2 YYNGEE. This specimen comes from a study of CD8 T cells in Susac syndrome. Random hexamers primed reverse transcription of roughly 0.5 to 1 ug RNA. Using its own MiXCR run on the immunoSEQ multiplex PCR reads, TCRdb lists one record per CDR3 protein. The sample records approximately 110,000 distinct CDR3 sequences, more than 85% being singletons. The chain links TRBV9 to TRBJ2-5, with D perhaps matching TRBD2 (7 bases). This TCR came from a human donor with multiple sclerosis. The sequencing input was CD8+ T cells from PBMCs. This CDR3 reads CASSLRGGGPETQYF. Here the CDR3 DNA reads TGTGCCAGCAGCCTAAGAGGGGGGGGGCCTGAGACCCAGTACTTC.